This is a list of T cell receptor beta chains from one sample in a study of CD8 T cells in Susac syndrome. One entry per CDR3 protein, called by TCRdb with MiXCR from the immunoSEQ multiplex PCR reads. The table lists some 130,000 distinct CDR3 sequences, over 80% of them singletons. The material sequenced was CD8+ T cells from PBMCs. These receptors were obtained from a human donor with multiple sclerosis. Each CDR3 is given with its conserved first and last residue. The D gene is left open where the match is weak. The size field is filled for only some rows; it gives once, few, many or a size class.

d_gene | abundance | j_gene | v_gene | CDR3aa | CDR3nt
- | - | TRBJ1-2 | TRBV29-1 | CSGLRGGYGYTF | TGCAGCGGTCTTCGGGGCGGCTATGGCTACACCTTC
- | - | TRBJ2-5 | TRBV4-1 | CASSQRGGETQYF | TGCGCCAGCAGCCAAAGGGGCGGAGAGACCCAGTACTTC
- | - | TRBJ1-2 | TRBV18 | CASSPAPNSDNYGYTF | TGTGCCAGCTCACCGGCTCCGAACAGTGACAACTATGGCTACACCTTC
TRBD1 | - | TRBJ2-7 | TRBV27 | CASSWDRGYEQYF | TGTGCCAGCAGTTGGGACAGGGGCTACGAGCAGTACTTC
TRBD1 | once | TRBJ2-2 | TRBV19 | CALRTGDHTGELFF | TGTGCCTTACGGACAGGGGACCACACCGGGGAGCTGTTTTTT
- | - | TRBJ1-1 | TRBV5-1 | CASSSTVGNTEAFF | TGCGCCAGCAGCTCGACAGTGGGGAACACTGAAGCTTTCTTT
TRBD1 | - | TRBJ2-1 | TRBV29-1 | CSAWDRSSPNEQFF | TGCAGCGCATGGGACAGGAGTAGCCCCAATGAGCAGTTCTTC
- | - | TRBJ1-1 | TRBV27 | CASSYGDFTEAFF | TGTGCCAGCAGTTACGGGGATTTCACTGAAGCTTTCTTT
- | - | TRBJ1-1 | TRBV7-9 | CASSLAAGLNTEAFF | TGTGCCAGCAGCTTAGCGGCCGGCTTGAACACTGAAGCTTTCTTT
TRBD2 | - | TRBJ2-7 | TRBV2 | CASSEPPSGGAPYEQYF | TGTGCCAGCAGTGAACCGCCTAGCGGGGGGGCTCCCTACGAGCAGTACTTC
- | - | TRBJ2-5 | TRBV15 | CATSRERGGANQETQYF | TGTGCCACCAGCAGGGAAAGAGGGGGAGCCAATCAAGAGACCCAGTACTTC
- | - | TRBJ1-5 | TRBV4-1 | CASSQEAVYSNQPQHF | TGCGCCAGCAGCCAAGAGGCAGTCTATAGCAATCAGCCCCAGCATTTT
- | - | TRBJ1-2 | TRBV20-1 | CSASTRQEDRYGYTF | TGCAGTGCTTCAACCCGACAGGAGGATCGGTATGGCTACACCTTC
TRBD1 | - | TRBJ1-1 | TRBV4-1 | CASSPRQGPLMATEAFF | TGCGCCAGCAGCCCACGACAGGGGCCCTTAATGGCGACTGAAGCTTTCTTT
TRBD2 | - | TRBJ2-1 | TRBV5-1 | CASSSPLSLAGGPLGNEQFF | TGCGCCAGCAGCTCCCCTCTCTCCCTAGCGGGAGGACCACTTGGGAATGAGCAGTTCTTC
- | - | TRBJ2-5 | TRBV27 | CASSPIVYQETQYF | TGTGCCAGCAGTCCGATAGTGTATCAAGAGACCCAGTACTTC
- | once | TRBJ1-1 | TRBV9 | CASSVAAGRRTEAFF | TGTGCCAGCAGCGTAGCGGCAGGGCGAAGGACTGAAGCTTTCTTT
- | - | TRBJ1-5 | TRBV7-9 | CASSLGLQGPHQPQHF | TGTGCCAGCAGCTTAGGATTACAGGGCCCCCATCAGCCCCAGCATTTT
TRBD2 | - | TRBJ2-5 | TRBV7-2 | CASSLDPSGSVGETQYF | TGTGCCAGCAGCTTAGACCCGAGCGGGAGCGTGGGAGAGACCCAGTACTTC
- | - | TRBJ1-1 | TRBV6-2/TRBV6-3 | CASSYNTGITEAFF | TGTGCCAGCAGTTACAATACAGGGATTACTGAAGCTTTCTTT
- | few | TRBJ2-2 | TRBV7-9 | CASSQRNTGELFF | TGTGCCAGCAGCCAGCGGAACACCGGGGAGCTTTTTTTT
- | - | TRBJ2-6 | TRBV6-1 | CASRELVHGGRRANVLTF | TGTGCCAGCAGAGAACTAGTTCACGGCGGGCGAAGGGCCAACGTCCTGACTTTC
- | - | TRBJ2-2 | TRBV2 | CASLDRNKVGELFF | TGTGCCAGCCTCGACAGGAATAAAGTCGGGGAGCTGTTTTTT
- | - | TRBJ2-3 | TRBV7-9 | CASSPEGDTQYF | TGTGCCAGCAGCCCCGAGGGGGATACGCAGTATTTT
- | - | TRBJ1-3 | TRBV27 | CASRAIGSNTIYF | TGTGCCAGCCGGGCGATCGGGAGCAACACCATATATTTT
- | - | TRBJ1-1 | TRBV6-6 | CASSVQGYAEAFF | TGTGCCAGCAGCGTGCAGGGTTACGCTGAAGCTTTCTTT
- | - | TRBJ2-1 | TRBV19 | CASSTAGYNEQFF | TGTGCCAGTAGTACCGCCGGCTACAATGAGCAGTTCTTC
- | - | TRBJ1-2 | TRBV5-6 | CASSLGVRGSGYTF | TGTGCCAGCAGCTTGGGGGTTAGAGGGAGCGGCTACACCTTC
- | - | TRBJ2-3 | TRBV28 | CASSLQASTDTQYF | TGTGCCAGCAGTTTACAAGCTAGCACAGATACGCAGTATTTT
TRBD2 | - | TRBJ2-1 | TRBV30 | CAWSSSGSEGEQFF | TGTGCCTGGAGTAGTAGCGGGAGTGAAGGGGAGCAGTTCTTC
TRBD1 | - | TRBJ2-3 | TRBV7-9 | CASTVTGQGVTDTQYF | TGTGCCAGCACCGTTACCGGACAGGGGGTAACAGATACGCAGTATTTT
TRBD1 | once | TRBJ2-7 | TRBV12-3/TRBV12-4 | CASSLTGQTYEQYF | TGTGCCAGCAGTTTAACGGGACAGACCTACGAGCAGTACTTC
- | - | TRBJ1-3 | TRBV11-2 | CASSWTESSGNTIYF | TGTGCCAGCAGCTGGACTGAGAGCTCTGGAAACACCATATATTTT
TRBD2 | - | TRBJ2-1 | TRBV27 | CATSGSKDQSSYNEQFF | TGTGCTACCAGCGGGAGTAAGGACCAAAGCTCCTACAATGAGCAGTTCTTC
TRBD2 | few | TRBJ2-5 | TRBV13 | CASSSVAGGREETQYF | TGTGCCAGCAGCTCGGTAGCGGGAGGGCGAGAAGAGACCCAGTACTTC
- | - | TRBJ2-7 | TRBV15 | CATSREVDGGGEQYF | TGTGCCACCAGCAGAGAAGTTGACGGAGGTGGCGAGCAGTACTTC
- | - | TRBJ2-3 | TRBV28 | CASSASGTDTQYF | TGTGCCAGCAGCGCTAGCGGCACAGATACGCAGTATTTT
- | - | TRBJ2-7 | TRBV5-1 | CASSLTGATYEQYF | TGCGCCAGCAGCTTAACGGGGGCCACCTACGAGCAGTACTTC
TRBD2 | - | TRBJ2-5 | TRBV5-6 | CASSLAGAGTSSLETQYF | TGTGCCAGCAGCCTAGCAGGGGCCGGGACTAGTTCACTTGAGACCCAGTACTTC
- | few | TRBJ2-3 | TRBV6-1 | CASSSNADTQYF | TGTGCCAGCAGTTCGAATGCAGATACGCAGTATTTT
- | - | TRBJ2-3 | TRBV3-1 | CASRSASGESTDTQYF | TGTGCCAGCCGTTCCGCGAGCGGCGAAAGCACAGATACGCAGTATTTT
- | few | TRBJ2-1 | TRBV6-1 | CASSPRSYNEQFF | TGTGCCAGCAGCCCACGCTCCTACAATGAGCAGTTCTTC
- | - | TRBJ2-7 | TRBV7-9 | CASTPGGFYEQYF | TGTGCCAGCACCCCAGGGGGGTTCTACGAGCAGTACTTC
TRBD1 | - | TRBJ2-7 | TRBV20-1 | CSASSGTGVYF | TGCAGTGCTAGCAGTGGGACAGGGGTATACTTC
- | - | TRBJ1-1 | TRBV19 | CASSMGDRIEAFF | TGTGCCAGTAGTATGGGGGACCGAATTGAAGCTTTCTTT
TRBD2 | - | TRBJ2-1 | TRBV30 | CAWRLAGFYDEQFF | TGTGCCTGGCGACTAGCGGGATTTTACGACGAGCAGTTCTTC
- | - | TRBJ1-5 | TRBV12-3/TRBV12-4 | CASRKTGREESNQPQHF | TGTGCCAGCAGGAAAACAGGGAGAGAGGAAAGCAATCAGCCCCAGCATTTT
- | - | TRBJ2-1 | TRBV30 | CAWSFEAIYSNEQFF | TGTGCCTGGAGTTTTGAAGCAATCTACTCTAATGAGCAGTTCTTC
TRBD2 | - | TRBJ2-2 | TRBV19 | CASSIWLAGANTGELFF | TGTGCCAGTAGTATTTGGTTAGCGGGTGCGAACACCGGGGAGCTGTTTTTT
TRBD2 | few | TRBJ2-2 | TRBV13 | CASSLGLAGAAGELFF | TGTGCCAGCAGCTTAGGCCTAGCGGGAGCGGCCGGGGAGCTGTTTTTT
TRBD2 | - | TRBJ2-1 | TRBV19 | CASSFLAGIDEQFF | TGTGCCAGTAGTTTCCTAGCGGGAATAGATGAGCAGTTCTTC
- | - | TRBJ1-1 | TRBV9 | CASSVELATEAFF | TGTGCCAGCAGCGTAGAACTAGCTACTGAAGCTTTCTTT
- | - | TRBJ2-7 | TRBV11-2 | CASSHYGRTEQYF | TGTGCCAGCAGTCATTACGGGAGAACCGAGCAGTACTTC
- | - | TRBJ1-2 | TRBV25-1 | CASSAGNGGYTF | TGTGCCAGCAGTGCCGGAAACGGTGGCTACACCTTC
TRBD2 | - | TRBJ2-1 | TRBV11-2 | CASSFYPGLAGDETSYNEQFF | TGTGCCAGCAGCTTCTATCCGGGACTAGCGGGAGACGAGACCTCCTACAATGAGCAGTTCTTC
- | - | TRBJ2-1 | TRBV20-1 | CSASEGLAYNEQFF | TGCAGTGCTAGTGAGGGACTCGCCTACAATGAGCAGTTCTTC
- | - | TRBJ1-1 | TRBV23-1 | CASSPGRENTEAFF | TGCGCCAGCAGTCCGGGACGGGAGAACACTGAAGCTTTCTTT
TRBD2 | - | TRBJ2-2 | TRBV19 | CASSWGGTGELFF | TGTGCCAGTAGTTGGGGGGGCACCGGGGAGCTGTTTTTT
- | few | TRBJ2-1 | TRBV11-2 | CASSPEPSSYNEQFF | TGTGCCAGCAGCCCAGAACCGAGCTCCTACAATGAGCAGTTCTTC